These T cell receptor beta chains were read from a single sample in a study of blood T cells in healthy people across ages. One entry per CDR3 protein results from TCRdb running MiXCR on the 5' RACE reads. The sample lists about 1.1 million distinct CDR3 sequences; 35% to 40% were seen once. Sequencing was done on a sample of blood. The receptors stem from a man between 18 and 29 years old in good health. The CDR3 runs from the conserved cysteine through the conserved F or W. The D gene is left open where the match is weak. Size is stated for part of the rows, as once, few or many counts, or as a class when the clone is expanded.

d_gene | j_gene | abundance | v_gene | CDR3nt | CDR3aa
TRBD1 | TRBJ2-1 | NA | TRBV5-1 | TGCGCCAGCAGCTTCCTCCAGGGGGTCAATGAGCAGTTCTTC | CASSFLQGVNEQFF
NA | TRBJ1-2 | NA | TRBV13 | TGTGCCAGCAGCTTTGGACAGTTGGATGGCTACACCTTC | CASSFGQLDGYTF
TRBD1 | TRBJ2-3 | NA | TRBV20-1 | TGCAGTGCTAGACAGGGGGCGTCGAGCACAGATACGCAGTATTTT | CSARQGASSTDTQYF
NA | TRBJ1-5 | NA | TRBV14 | TGTGCCAGCAGCCACCTAGGGGGTAATCAGCCCCAGCATTTT | CASSHLGGNQPQHF
TRBD1 | TRBJ1-2 | NA | TRBV20-1 | TGCAGTGCTAGAGTGGCAGGGGGGAACTATGACTACACCTTC | CSARVAGGNYDYTF
NA | TRBJ2-4 | NA | TRBV5-1 | TGCGCCAGCAGCTTGGGCATACTGGATGGTGCCAAAAACATTCAGTACTTC | CASSLGILDGAKNIQYF
NA | TRBJ2-1 | many | TRBV20-1 | TGCAGTGCTGGCCAGGTCGATTGGGAAAAGTCCTACAATGAGCAGTTCTTC | CSAGQVDWEKSYNEQFF
NA | TRBJ2-5 | NA | TRBV20-1 | TGCAGTGTGCAGGGTAGGGAGTGGCAAGAGACCCAGTACTTC | CSVQGREWQETQYF
NA | TRBJ2-1 | NA | TRBV2 | TGTGCCAGCAGTGAAGCGCTCCGGGGGTTCTCCTACAATGAGCAGTTCTTC | CASSEALRGFSYNEQFF
NA | TRBJ2-5 | few | TRBV29-1 | TGCAGCGCTGCGCCAGGGCAGCAAACCTACAATGAGCAGTACTTC | CSAAPGQQTYNEQYF
NA | TRBJ1-1 | NA | TRBV7-9 | TGTGCCAGCAGCCTACAGCCCCTCGGAGAAGCTTTCTTT | CASSLQPLGEAFF
NA | TRBJ2-3 | NA | TRBV28 | TGTGCCAGCAGTTTGAGCCTCGGGGGCACAGATACGCAGTATTTT | CASSLSLGGTDTQYF
TRBD1 | TRBJ1-2 | NA | TRBV6-6 | TGTGCCAGCAGCAGGACAGGGAGGGACTTTAACTATGGCTACACCTTC | CASSRTGRDFNYGYTF
TRBD1 | TRBJ1-6 | once | TRBV28 | TGTGCCAGCAGTTTGGCAGGGGGAAGTAATTCACCCCTCCACTTT | CASSLAGGSNSPLHF
TRBD2 | TRBJ2-3 | few | TRBV4-2 | TGTGCCAGCAGCCAAGATTCCGGCGCCCCCCCCTCGGGGGGGCCTAAAGATACGCAGTATTTT | CASSQDSGAPPSGGPKDTQYF
TRBD1 | TRBJ2-5 | NA | TRBV6-2/TRBV6-3 | TGTGCCAGCAGTCAGGACAGGGCCAATGAGCAGTACTTC | CASSQDRANEQYF
NA | TRBJ1-5 | once | TRBV6-5 | TGTGCCAGCAGCTCGGCAAAACAGGGTAGCAATCAGCCCCAGCATTTT | CASSSAKQGSNQPQHF
TRBD1 | TRBJ2-5 | NA | TRBV4-2 | TGTGCCAGCAGCCAAAGACAGGGTGTGGGAGAGACCCAGTACTTC | CASSQRQGVGETQYF
NA | TRBJ1-5 | NA | TRBV28 | TGTGCCAGCTTTGAGGGGGATCAGCCCCAGCATTTT | CASFEGDQPQHF
TRBD2 | TRBJ2-3 | NA | TRBV12-3/TRBV12-4 | TGTGCCAGCAGTACCGATGGGACGGGGGGGGATACGCAGTATTTT | CASSTDGTGGDTQYF
TRBD1 | TRBJ1-2 | NA | TRBV6-5 | TGTGCCAGCAGAGATGACAGGGGATACGGCTACACCTTC | CASRDDRGYGYTF
NA | TRBJ2-3 | few | TRBV7-2 | TGTGCCAGCAGCTTAGGCCAGGGATTGCGCACAGATACGCAGTATTTT | CASSLGQGLRTDTQYF
TRBD1 | TRBJ1-1 | NA | TRBV7-2 | TGTGCCAGCAGCTCCTCGACAGGGTTGGGTACTGAAGCTTTCTTT | CASSSSTGLGTEAFF
NA | TRBJ2-5 | NA | TRBV14 | TGTGCCAGCAGCCAAGATACAGGGAACATAAGGGAGACCCAGTACTTC | CASSQDTGNIRETQYF